This T cell receptor beta chain came from a study of radiotherapy plus CTLA-4 blockade in lung cancer. Profiling relied on immunoSEQ multiplex PCR, and the TCRdb table lists in-frame clones only, not all of them. The profile shows 15,000 to 20,000 clones, roughly 82% of them singletons. The input for sequencing was peripheral blood, taken from a patient treated with radiotherapy plus ipilimumab. The receptor's source is a human donor with non-small cell lung cancer whose response to radiotherapy plus ipilimumab could not be evaluated.

Here the CDR3 reads CASSDRLAGSYEQYF. The CDR3 nucleotides read TGTGCCAGCAGTGATCGACTAGCGGGTTCCTACGAGCAGTACTTC. This rearrangement joins TRBV6-1 to TRBJ2-7; TRBD2 matches at 10 bases. Germline V gene sequence: CDR1 MNHNS, CDR2 SASEGT. This CDR3 spans 15 amino acids. J was trimmed by 1 base and V by 3 bases; bases with no gene match: 3.